Below are 20 T cell receptor beta chains sequenced from a single sample in a study of OX40 agonist ivuxolimab in advanced cancers. The table came from immunoSEQ multiplex PCR; TCRdb's copy has only in-frame clones and leaves some out. The top ten clones hold 16% of a sample with tens of thousands of clones, about 85% of them seen once. The sample in question was CD4+ or CD8+ T cells sorted from blood, obtained in a trial of the OX40 agonist ivuxolimab. The receptors stem from an adult with an advanced solid tumor such as melanoma, head and neck, liver or kidney cancer.

In DNA form, the CDR3 reads TGTGCCAGCAGCTTATTGCGCAGACGAAACACCGGGGAGCTGTTTTTT. It is translated as CASSLLRRRNTGELFF. This chain uses TRBV7-9 with TRBJ2-2; D is uncertain. CDR1 and CDR2 (germline): SEHNR, FQNEAQ (reference sequence). V was clipped by 2 bases and J by 2 bases, with 12 bases between them. The CDR3 is 16 residues long.

CDR3 residues: CASSYFRNTGELFF. DNA for the CDR3: TGTGCCAGCAGTTACTTCAGGAACACCGGGGAGCTGTTTTTT. V is TRBV6-5 and J is TRBJ2-2; D call uncertain. CDR1 is MNHEY, CDR2 SVGAGI, per germline. This CDR3 is 14 amino acids long. V lost 1 base and J lost 1, with 4 bases in between.

This chain connects TRBV29-1 to TRBJ2-1, with 8 bases identical to TRBD2. V gave up 3 bases and J gave up 0 bases; unmatched junction bases: 7. Germline CDR1 reads SQVTM; CDR2 reads ANQGSEA. The CDR3 covers 16 residues. CDR3 coding DNA: TGCAGCGTTGATGGGGTAGCGGGGAGCTCCTACAATGAGCAGTTCTTC. Translating gives CSVDGVAGSSYNEQFF.

The genes are TRBV30 and TRBJ1-2; weak D call: TRBD1 (5 bases). The CDR3 loop spans 15 amino acids. Between the trimmed V and J ends, which lost 3 bases and 1 base, there was a span of 15 bases. Germline loops: CDR1 GTSNPN, CDR2 SVGIG (reference sequence). This CDR3 is CAWRGGTDNNYGYTF. CDR3 nucleotide sequence: TGTGCCTGGAGGGGGGGAACAGACAATAACTATGGCTACACCTTC.

This chain joins TRBV27 and TRBJ2-7, with D tentatively TRBD1 or TRBD2 (5 bases each). CDR3 length: 14 residues. Per germline, CDR1 MNHEY and CDR2 SMNVEV (reference sequence). Trimming left V 4 bases short and J 0 bases short, with 10 bases between. The DNA for the CDR3 is TGTGCCAGCAGTTCGGGACGCAACTCCTACGAGCAGTACTTC. Its protein is CASSSGRNSYEQYF.

The gene calls are TRBV9 and TRBJ2-1; a weak D match, TRBD1 (6 bases). Trimming pared 4 bases from V and 7 bases from J, leaving 18 bases between. Germline V gene data show CDR1 as SGDLS and CDR2 as YYNGEE. This CDR3 has 15 residues. CDR3 coding DNA: TGTGCCAGCAGCACGAATTCTGGACAGAGAAATGAGCAGTTCTTC. Amino acids: CASSTNSGQRNEQFF.

J is TRBJ2-5 and V is TRBV7-9, with 8 bases that match TRBD1. The germline V gene encodes CDR1 SEHNR and CDR2 FQNEAQ (reference sequence). V lost 5 bases and J lost 5; bases outside the gene matches: 10. This CDR3 has 15 amino acids. DNA for the CDR3: TGTGCCAGCAGCATAGGACAGGGTCGGGTCGAGACCCAGTACTTC. The encoded protein is CASSIGQGRVETQYF. Full variable domain (outside the CDR3, taken from reference TRBV7-9 and TRBJ2-5): DTGVSQNPRHKITKRGQNVTFRCDPISEHNRLYWYRQTLGQGPEFLTYFQNEAQLEKSRLLSDRFSAERPKGSFSTLEIQRTEQGDSAMYLCASSIGQGRVETQYFGPGTRLLVL.

The V call is TRBV10-2, the J call TRBJ2-7; D is unresolved. The CDR3 is 12 amino acids. Looked up from germline, CDR1 is WSHSY and CDR2 is SAAADI. The V end was cut by 3 bases, the J end by 2 bases, with 5 bases between. The CDR3 here is CASSDWAYEQYF. The CDR3 DNA reads as TGCGCCAGCAGTGATTGGGCCTACGAGCAGTACTTC.

This chain links TRBV5-6 with TRBJ2-7; 7 bases map to TRBD1. Germline CDR1 and CDR2: SGHDT and YYEEEE. Trimming removed 0 bases from V and 1 base from J; junction bases left unmatched: 7. The CDR3 is 16 amino acids. The CDR3 protein is CASSLVGQWVSYEQYF. CDR3 nucleotide sequence: TGTGCCAGCAGCTTGGTGGGACAGTGGGTTTCCTACGAGCAGTACTTC.

The chain couples TRBV2 to TRBJ2-1, with D tentatively TRBD1 (5 bases). With 1 base removed from V and 8 bases from J, the gap between germline ends came to 15 bases. This CDR3 comprises 15 residues. Germline CDR1 and CDR2: SNHLY and FYNNEI. CDR3 amino acids: CASSEVRGRGHEQFF. CDR3 in DNA: TGTGCCAGCAGTGAAGTAAGGGGCCGCGGCCATGAGCAGTTCTTC. The variable domain in full, with the rest retrieved from reference TRBV2 and TRBJ2-1, is EPEVTQTPSHQVTQMGQEVILRCVPISNHLYFYWYRQILGQKVEFLVSFYNNEISEKSEIFDDQFSVERPDGSNFTLKIRSTKLEDSAMYFCASSEVRGRGHEQFFGPGTRLTVL.

The rearrangement uses TRBV6-4 and TRBJ1-5; 9 positions agree with TRBD1. From germline, CDR1 is MRHNA and CDR2 SNTAGT. The CDR3 loop spans 14 amino acids. Trimming at V came to 6 bases and at J to 7 bases, leaving 7 bases not matched to a gene. The CDR3: CASRDDRGGQPQHF. In nucleotides, the CDR3 is TGTGCCAGCAGGGACGACAGGGGGGGACAGCCCCAGCATTTT.

The chain has TRBV5-1 and TRBJ2-3; D is undetermined. Germline V lookup: CDR1 SGHRS, CDR2 YFSETQ. The germline V and J ends were trimmed by 1 base and 4 bases, with 1 base remaining between them. The CDR3 has 11 residues. CDR3 loop: CASSLSDTQYF. CDR3 sequence (DNA): TGCGCCAGCAGCTTGTCAGATACGCAGTATTTT.

V usage is TRBV4-2 and J usage is TRBJ2-7, with D tentatively TRBD2 (6 bases). CDR1 is LGHNA and CDR2 is YNFKEQ in the germline V gene. CDR3 size: 19 residues. V was trimmed by 0 bases and J by 4 bases, leaving 25 bases between them. CDR3 protein: CASSQDRPRQRREAYEQYF. CDR3 DNA sequence: TGTGCCAGCAGCCAAGACCGTCCGCGTCAGCGGAGGGAAGCATACGAGCAGTACTTC.

V is TRBV19 and J is TRBJ2-1, with 10 positions matching TRBD2. Germline CDR1 and CDR2: LNHDA and SQIVND (reference sequence). The length of the CDR3 is 15 residues. The J segment lost 3 bases and the V segment lost 5 bases, leaving 4 bases of the junction unmatched. CDR3: CASSLSSGSYNEQFF. CDR3 in DNA: TGTGCCAGTAGTCTCTCTAGCGGGAGCTACAATGAGCAGTTCTTC. The whole variable domain, remainder taken from reference TRBV19 and TRBJ2-1, is DGGITQSPKYLFRKEGQNVTLSCEQNLNHDAMYWYRQDPGQGLRLIYYSQIVNDFQKGDIAEGYSVSREKKESFPLTVTSAQKNPTAFYLCASSLSSGSYNEQFFGPGTRLTVL.

This rearrangement joins TRBV9 to TRBJ2-2; 13 bases are a match to TRBD2. Germline V gives CDR1 SGDLS, CDR2 YYNGEE. The CDR3 loop spans 17 amino acids. J lost 5 bases, V lost 1 base, and 5 bases had no gene match. CDR3: CASSVRTSGSRTGELFF. The CDR3 bases are TGTGCCAGCAGCGTACGGACTAGCGGGAGTAGAACCGGGGAGCTGTTTTTT.

The genes are TRBV19 and TRBJ2-3, with 7 nucleotides matching TRBD2. The V and J ends lost 0 bases and 6 bases, in that order; junction bases with no gene match: 9. Per germline, CDR1 LNHDA and CDR2 SQIVND (reference sequence). There are 16 residues in the CDR3. CDR3 amino acids: CASSIDAGDLVDTQYF. CDR3 in DNA: TGTGCCAGTAGTATAGATGCGGGAGATTTAGTGGATACGCAGTATTTT.

V is TRBV7-9 and J is TRBJ2-1; D gene uncertain. CDR1 is SEHNR, CDR2 FQNEAQ, per germline (reference sequence). Trimming took off 1 base at V and 10 bases at J, with 8 bases between the two ends. This CDR3 comprises 12 residues. The CDR3: CASSLGWREQFF. Here the CDR3 DNA reads TGTGCCAGCAGCTTAGGTTGGCGAGAGCAGTTCTTC.

The chain combines TRBV7-8 with TRBJ2-7, with 7 positions matching TRBD1. This CDR3 spans 13 amino acids. V was pared by 3 bases and J by 4 bases, with 3 bases of the junction left unmatched. Germline CDR1 SGHVS, CDR2 FQNEAQ. The CDR3 DNA sequence: TGTGCCAGCAGCTTTAACAGGGGTTACGAGCAGTACTTC. This encodes CASSFNRGYEQYF.

CDR3 DNA: TGTGCCAGCAGGAAAGCCGGGACAGCAAACGGGCAGTACTTC. Amino acid sequence: CASRKAGTANGQYF. The chain links TRBV6-6 to TRBJ2-7; TRBD1 matches 7 bases. CDR1 MNHNY and CDR2 SVGAGI come from the germline V gene (reference sequence). The CDR3 length is 14 residues. V shed 6 bases, J shed 9 bases, and the junction held 14 bases outside the gene matches.

This sequence joins TRBV9 and TRBJ2-2; D is possibly TRBD2 (5 bases). The germline gives CDR1 SGDLS, CDR2 YYNGEE. Trimming cost V 6 bases and J 0 bases, with 9 bases left between them. The CDR3 loop spans 14 amino acids. CDR3 in DNA: TGTGCCAGCAACCGGGAAGCGAACACCGGGGAGCTGTTTTTT. Protein sequence: CASNREANTGELFF.